A single TCR beta chain is shown here with its context. The sample originates from a study of Graves' ophthalmopathy and Graves' hyperthyroidism. This CDR3 region has 15 residues. With 3 bases clipped from V and 2 bases from J, the junction kept 8 bases outside the gene matches. Per germline, CDR1 DFQATT and CDR2 SNEGSKA (reference sequence). For repertoire sequencing, the TCR beta CDR3 regions were amplified from RNA transcripts. RT-PCR in the first round used HTBI primers; a second-round multiplex PCR followed. TCRdb redid the calling of the multiplex PCR reads with MiXCR, one entry per CDR3 protein. The data hold almost 750,000 distinct CDR3 sequences, with around 40% observed a single time.

The receptor's source is an adult man with Graves' ophthalmopathy. The chain couples TRBV20-1 to TRBJ2-7; 9 bases align to TRBD1. The source material was peripheral blood. The CDR3 sequence is CSASTGQGSAYEQYF. The CDR3 nucleotides read TGCAGTGCTAGTACTGGACAGGGGTCGGCCTACGAGCAGTACTTC.